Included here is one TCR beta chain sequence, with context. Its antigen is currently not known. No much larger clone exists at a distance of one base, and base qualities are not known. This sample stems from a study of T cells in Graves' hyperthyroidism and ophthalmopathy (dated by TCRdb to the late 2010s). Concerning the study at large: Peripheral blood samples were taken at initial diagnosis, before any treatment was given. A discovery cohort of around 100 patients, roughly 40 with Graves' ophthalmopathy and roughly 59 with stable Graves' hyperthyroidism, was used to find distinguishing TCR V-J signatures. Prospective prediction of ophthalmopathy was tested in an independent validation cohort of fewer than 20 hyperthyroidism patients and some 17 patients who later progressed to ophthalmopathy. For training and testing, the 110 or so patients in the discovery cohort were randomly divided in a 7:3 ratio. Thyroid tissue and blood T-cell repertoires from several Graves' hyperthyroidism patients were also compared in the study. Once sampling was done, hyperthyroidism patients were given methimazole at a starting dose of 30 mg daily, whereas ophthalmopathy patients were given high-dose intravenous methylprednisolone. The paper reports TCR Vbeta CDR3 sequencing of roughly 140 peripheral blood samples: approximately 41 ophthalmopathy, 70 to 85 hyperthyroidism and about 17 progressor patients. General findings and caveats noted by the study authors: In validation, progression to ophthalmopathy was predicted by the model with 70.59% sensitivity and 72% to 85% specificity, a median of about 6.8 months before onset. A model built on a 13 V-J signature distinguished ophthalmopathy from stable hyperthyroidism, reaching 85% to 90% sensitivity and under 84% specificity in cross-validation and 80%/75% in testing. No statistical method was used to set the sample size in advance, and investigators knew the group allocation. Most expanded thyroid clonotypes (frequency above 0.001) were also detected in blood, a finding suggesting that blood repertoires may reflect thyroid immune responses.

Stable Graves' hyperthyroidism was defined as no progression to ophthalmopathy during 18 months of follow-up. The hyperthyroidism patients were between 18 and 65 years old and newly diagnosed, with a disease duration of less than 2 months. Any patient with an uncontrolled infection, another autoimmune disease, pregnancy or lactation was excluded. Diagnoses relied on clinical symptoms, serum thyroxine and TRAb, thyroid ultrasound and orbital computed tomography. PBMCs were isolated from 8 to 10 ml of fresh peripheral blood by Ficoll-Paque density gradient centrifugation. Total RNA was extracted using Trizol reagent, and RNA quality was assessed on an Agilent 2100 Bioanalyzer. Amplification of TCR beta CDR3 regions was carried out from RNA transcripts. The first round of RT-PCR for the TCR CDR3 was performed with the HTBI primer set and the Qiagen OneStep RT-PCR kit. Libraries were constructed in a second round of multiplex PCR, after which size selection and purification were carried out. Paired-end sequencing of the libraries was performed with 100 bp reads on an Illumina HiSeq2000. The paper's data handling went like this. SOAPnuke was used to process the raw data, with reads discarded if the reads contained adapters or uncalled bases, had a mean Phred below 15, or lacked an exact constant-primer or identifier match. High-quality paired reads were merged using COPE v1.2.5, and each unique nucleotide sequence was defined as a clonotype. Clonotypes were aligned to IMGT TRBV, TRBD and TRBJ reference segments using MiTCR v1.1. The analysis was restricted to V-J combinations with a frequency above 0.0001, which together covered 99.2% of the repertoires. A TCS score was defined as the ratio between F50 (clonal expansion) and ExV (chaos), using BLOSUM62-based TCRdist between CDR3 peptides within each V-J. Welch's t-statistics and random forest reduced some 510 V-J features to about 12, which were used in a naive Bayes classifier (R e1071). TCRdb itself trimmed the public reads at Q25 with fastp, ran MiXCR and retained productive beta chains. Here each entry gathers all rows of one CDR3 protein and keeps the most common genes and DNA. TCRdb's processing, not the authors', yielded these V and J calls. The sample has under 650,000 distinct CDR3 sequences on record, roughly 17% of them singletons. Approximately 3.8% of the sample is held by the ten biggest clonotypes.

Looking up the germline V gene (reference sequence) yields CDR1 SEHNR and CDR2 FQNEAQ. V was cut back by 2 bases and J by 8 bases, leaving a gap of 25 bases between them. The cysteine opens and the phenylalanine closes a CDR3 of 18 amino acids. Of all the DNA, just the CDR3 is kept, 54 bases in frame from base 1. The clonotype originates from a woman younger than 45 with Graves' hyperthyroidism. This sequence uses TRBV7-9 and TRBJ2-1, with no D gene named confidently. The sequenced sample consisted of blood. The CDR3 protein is CASSLSGPTALPGYEQFF. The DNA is TGTGCCAGCAGCTTAAGTGGGCCGACGGCTCTTCCGGGCTATGAGCAGTTCTTC.